A selection of T cell receptor beta chains follows, all from one sample in a study of regulatory T cells in long-lasting Graves disease. TCRdb reanalysed the multiplex PCR reads using MiXCR and keeps one entry per CDR3 protein. The sample lists just over 600,000 distinct CDR3 sequences; less than 20% were seen once. These data also formed part of another study, on T cells in Graves' hyperthyroidism and ophthalmopathy.

The source was peripheral blood mononuclear cells (PBMCs), collected at new diagnosis, from a patient treated with antithyroid drugs. These receptor sequences come from a woman younger than 45 with Graves disease. Both conserved end residues are part of each CDR3. D genes are given only for firm matches. Clone size appears in some rows only: once, few, many, or a class for an expanded clone.

TRBJ2-7 few TRBV20-1 . CSAPTGTPSYEQYF TGCAGTGCCCCGACCGGGACCCCCTCCTACGAGCAGTACTTC
TRBJ1-1 many TRBV28 . CASSLRQGMNTEAFF TGTGCCAGCAGCTTAAGGCAGGGCATGAACACTGAAGCTTTCTTT
TRBJ2-7 . TRBV7-9 . CASSPNWTAHYEQYF TGTGCCAGCAGCCCGAATTGGACGGCGCACTACGAGCAGTACTTC
TRBJ2-3 many TRBV7-2 TRBD1 CASSPILTRWDRLTSTDTQYF TGTGCCAGCAGCCCTATCTTGACTCGTTGGGACAGGCTGACTAGCACAGATACGCAGTATTTT
TRBJ2-1 few TRBV9 . CASSAHGDEQFF TGTGCCAGCAGCGCCCACGGAGATGAGCAGTTCTTC
TRBJ2-5 many TRBV29-1 . CSVVPGALEEETQYF TGCAGCGTTGTCCCGGGGGCGCTTGAAGAAGAGACCCAGTACTTC
TRBJ2-1 many TRBV27 TRBD1 CASSLDRGLYNEQFF TGTGCCAGCAGTTTAGACAGGGGGCTCTACAATGAGCAGTTCTTC
TRBJ2-7 . TRBV27 TRBD1 CASSPLDRGQGEQYF TGTGCCAGCAGCCCCCTGGACAGGGGGCAGGGGGAGCAGTACTTC
TRBJ1-5 . TRBV18 . CASSPVPRIHSNQPQHF TGTGCCAGCTCACCAGTCCCTCGAATACATAGCAATCAGCCCCAGCATTTT
TRBJ2-1 few TRBV11-2 . CASSLPRGSYNEQFF TGTGCCAGCAGCTTACCCCGGGGGTCCTACAATGAGCAGTTCTTC
TRBJ2-7 many TRBV11-2 . CASSPSRQANEQYF TGTGCCAGCAGCCCATCACGGCAGGCGAACGAGCAGTACTTC
TRBJ2-7 few TRBV13 . CASSFSGEAYEQYF TGTGCCAGCAGCTTCTCAGGGGAAGCTTACGAGCAGTACTTC
TRBJ1-6 many TRBV7-2 TRBD1 CASSYGTGGSPLHF TGTGCCAGCAGCTATGGGACAGGGGGTTCACCCCTCCACTTT
TRBJ2-7 many TRBV5-1 . CASSLRQHYEQYF TGCGCCAGCAGCTTGAGACAGCACTACGAGCAGTACTTC
TRBJ2-1 few TRBV7-6 TRBD2 CASSGTKSNEQFF TGTGCCAGCAGCGGGACTAAGTCTAATGAGCAGTTCTTC
TRBJ2-5 few TRBV9 . CASSVSAGEVFEETQYF TGTGCCAGCAGCGTATCGGCAGGGGAGGTTTTTGAAGAGACCCAGTACTTC
TRBJ1-1 . TRBV9 TRBD1 CASSVGQGGTEAFF TGTGCCAGCAGCGTAGGACAGGGTGGCACTGAAGCTTTCTTT
TRBJ1-5 few TRBV6-1 . CASSEGTGAPTSQPQHF TGTGCCAGCAGTGAAGGTACCGGGGCCCCTACTAGTCAGCCCCAGCATTTT
TRBJ2-7 many TRBV5-6 TRBD1 CASSQGFSGQGTYEQYF TGTGCCAGCAGTCAAGGTTTTTCGGGACAGGGCACCTACGAGCAGTACTTC
TRBJ2-3 many TRBV9 TRBD2 CASSSLAGGPPDTQYF TGTGCCAGCAGCTCACTGGCGGGAGGGCCCCCAGATACGCAGTATTTT
TRBJ1-1 many TRBV28 TRBD1 CASSPRTGRRDTEAFF TGTGCCAGCAGCCCCAGGACAGGACGACGAGACACTGAAGCTTTCTTT
TRBJ2-1 . TRBV20-1 . CSARSPRQNNEQFF TGCAGTGCTAGATCGCCCCGGCAAAACAATGAGCAGTTCTTC
TRBJ2-7 . TRBV20-1 TRBD1 CSANIRDSPYEQYF TGCAGTGCTAATATTCGGGACAGTCCCTACGAGCAGTACTTC
TRBJ2-3 . TRBV30 TRBD2 CASPLGTKTDTQYF TGTGCCTCTCCCCTGGGGACTAAAACAGATACGCAGTATTTT